These T cell receptor beta chains were read from a single sample in a study of CD8+ T cells in alopecia areata. Profiled with immunoSEQ multiplex PCR; TCRdb holds only in-frame clones, not every one. The sample lists about 300,000 clones, more than 45% occurring once. Sequenced here: CD4+ T cells sorted from blood, sampled at week 24, from a patient treated with tofacitinib. Every receptor here comes from a human donor with alopecia areata. The CDR3 runs from the conserved cysteine through the conserved F or W. Fields, in order: clone size, V gene, J gene, D gene, CDR3 DNA, CDR3 protein. A D gene is named only where the DNA matches it firmly. Clone size is shown for a subset of rows, as once, few, many or a class of expanded clone.

abundance: NA
v_gene: TRBV14
j_gene: TRBJ1-1
d_gene: NA
CDR3nt: TGTGCCAGCAGCCTACGGGGTGAAGCTTTCTTT
CDR3aa: CASSLRGEAFF

abundance: NA
v_gene: TRBV29-1
j_gene: TRBJ1-4
d_gene: NA
CDR3nt: TGCAGCGTTGAAGGAAGGGGTCAGGACGATGAAAAACTGTTTTTT
CDR3aa: CSVEGRGQDDEKLFF

abundance: NA
v_gene: TRBV6-5
j_gene: TRBJ2-6
d_gene: NA
CDR3nt: TGTGCCAGCAGTTACCTCTCTGGGGCCAACGTCCTGACTTTC
CDR3aa: CASSYLSGANVLTF

abundance: NA
v_gene: TRBV29-1
j_gene: TRBJ1-2
d_gene: NA
CDR3nt: TGCAGCGTCCAAAACCAGGGCGGAGGCTACACCTTC
CDR3aa: CSVQNQGGGYTF

abundance: NA
v_gene: TRBV6-5
j_gene: TRBJ1-6
d_gene: NA
CDR3nt: TGTGCCAGCAGTTACTCGGGTGGGGAATACTCACCCCTCCACTTT
CDR3aa: CASSYSGGEYSPLHF

abundance: NA
v_gene: TRBV7-2
j_gene: TRBJ2-7
d_gene: TRBD1
CDR3nt: TGTGCCAGCAGCTTAGGACAGGGTGGTCTCGAGCAGTACTTC
CDR3aa: CASSLGQGGLEQYF

abundance: NA
v_gene: TRBV9
j_gene: TRBJ2-3
d_gene: NA
CDR3nt: TGTGCCAGCAGCGTAGCAGCAGATACGCAGTATTTT
CDR3aa: CASSVAADTQYF

abundance: NA
v_gene: TRBV5-1
j_gene: TRBJ2-6
d_gene: NA
CDR3nt: TGCGCCAGCAGCTTCCCCAGGGTTGGGGCCAACGTCCTGACTTTC
CDR3aa: CASSFPRVGANVLTF

abundance: NA
v_gene: TRBV2
j_gene: TRBJ2-3
d_gene: TRBD1
CDR3nt: TGTGCCAGCAGACCCACAGGGGTTCTTGATACGCAGTATTTT
CDR3aa: CASRPTGVLDTQYF

abundance: NA
v_gene: TRBV18
j_gene: TRBJ1-2
d_gene: NA
CDR3nt: TGTGCCAGCTCACCGACGGACTATGGCTACACCTTC
CDR3aa: CASSPTDYGYTF

abundance: once
v_gene: TRBV2
j_gene: TRBJ1-2
d_gene: NA
CDR3nt: TGTGCCAGCGTAGTAGATAGCAACTATGGCTACACCTTC
CDR3aa: CASVVDSNYGYTF

abundance: NA
v_gene: TRBV6-5
j_gene: TRBJ2-5
d_gene: NA
CDR3nt: TGTGCCAGCAGGTCGCAGGGTGGAGAGACCCAGTACTTC
CDR3aa: CASRSQGGETQYF

abundance: NA
v_gene: TRBV9
j_gene: TRBJ2-2
d_gene: TRBD1
CDR3nt: TGTGCCAGCAGCGTAAGACAGGGGAAGAACACCGGGGAGCTGTTTTTT
CDR3aa: CASSVRQGKNTGELFF

abundance: NA
v_gene: TRBV2
j_gene: TRBJ2-2
d_gene: NA
CDR3nt: TGTGCCAGCAGGGGAACACGAAACACCGGGGAGCTGTTTTTT
CDR3aa: CASRGTRNTGELFF

abundance: few
v_gene: TRBV30
j_gene: TRBJ2-7
d_gene: TRBD1
CDR3nt: TGTGCCTGGAGTGGACAGGGAATGTCTTCGGTCTACGAGCAGTACTTC
CDR3aa: CAWSGQGMSSVYEQYF

abundance: NA
v_gene: TRBV7-2
j_gene: TRBJ2-7
d_gene: TRBD1
CDR3nt: TGTGCCAGCAGCGCCACCGGGACAGGGGTGCCCTACGAGCAGTACTTC
CDR3aa: CASSATGTGVPYEQYF

abundance: NA
v_gene: TRBV28
j_gene: TRBJ1-2
d_gene: NA
CDR3nt: TGTGCCAGCAGTCAGCAAACAGGGAACTATGGCTACACCTTC
CDR3aa: CASSQQTGNYGYTF

abundance: NA
v_gene: TRBV7-8
j_gene: TRBJ1-2
d_gene: TRBD1
CDR3nt: TGTGCCAGCAGCTTAACGGGACAGGGTAATGGCTACACCTTC
CDR3aa: CASSLTGQGNGYTF

abundance: NA
v_gene: TRBV6-5
j_gene: TRBJ1-2
d_gene: TRBD1
CDR3nt: TGTGCCAGCAGCCCGACAGGGGGAGAGGGTGGCTACACCTTC
CDR3aa: CASSPTGGEGGYTF

abundance: few
v_gene: TRBV7-9
j_gene: TRBJ2-3
d_gene: NA
CDR3nt: TGTGCCAGCAGCTTAGAGGGCACAGATACGCAGTATTTT
CDR3aa: CASSLEGTDTQYF

abundance: few
v_gene: TRBV7-7
j_gene: TRBJ2-2
d_gene: NA
CDR3nt: TGTGCTAGCAGCTTAGGCAGGGGAAACACCGGGGAGCTGTTTTTT
CDR3aa: CASSLGRGNTGELFF

abundance: NA
v_gene: TRBV4-1
j_gene: TRBJ1-6
d_gene: NA
CDR3nt: TGCGCCAGCAGCCAAGCGGCAGGGTTGTACAATTCACCCCTCCACTTT
CDR3aa: CASSQAAGLYNSPLHF

abundance: few
v_gene: TRBV14
j_gene: TRBJ2-7
d_gene: TRBD1
CDR3nt: TGTGCCAGCAGCTCGGCCGGGACAGGACACTACGAGCAGTACTTC
CDR3aa: CASSSAGTGHYEQYF

abundance: NA
v_gene: TRBV29-1
j_gene: TRBJ2-7
d_gene: TRBD1
CDR3nt: TGCAGCGTTCTTGGGACAGGGGCCTACGAGCAGTACTTC
CDR3aa: CSVLGTGAYEQYF

abundance: NA
v_gene: TRBV30
j_gene: TRBJ1-2
d_gene: NA
CDR3nt: TGTGCCTCGCCTATTATAGGTGGCTACACCTTC
CDR3aa: CASPIIGGYTF

abundance: few
v_gene: TRBV7-2
j_gene: TRBJ2-3
d_gene: NA
CDR3nt: TGTGCCAGCAGCTTAGACTTCACAGATACGCAGTATTTT
CDR3aa: CASSLDFTDTQYF

abundance: NA
v_gene: TRBV14
j_gene: TRBJ1-1
d_gene: NA
CDR3nt: TGTGCCAGCAGCCAAGATGGTTCGAGCGCCCGGAACACTGAAGCTTTCTTT
CDR3aa: CASSQDGSSARNTEAFF

abundance: NA
v_gene: TRBV5-1
j_gene: TRBJ2-3
d_gene: TRBD1
CDR3nt: TGCGCCAGCAGCTTCAAGGGGGCCCCCACAGATACGCAGTATTTT
CDR3aa: CASSFKGAPTDTQYF

abundance: NA
v_gene: TRBV25-1
j_gene: TRBJ2-5
d_gene: NA
CDR3nt: TGTGCCAGCAGTGCCAGGCAGGGAGGGACCCAGTACTTC
CDR3aa: CASSARQGGTQYF

abundance: NA
v_gene: TRBV5-1
j_gene: TRBJ2-3
d_gene: NA
CDR3nt: TGCGCCAGCAGCTTTTCCACAGATACGCAGTATTTT
CDR3aa: CASSFSTDTQYF

abundance: medium-sized
v_gene: TRBV7-2
j_gene: TRBJ2-7
d_gene: TRBD2
CDR3nt: TGTGCCAGCAGCTTAAGGGCTAGCGGGGGGGAGTACGAGCAGTACTTC
CDR3aa: CASSLRASGGEYEQYF

abundance: NA
v_gene: TRBV5-4
j_gene: TRBJ2-5
d_gene: NA
CDR3nt: TGTGCCAGCAGCTTGTACTACGAAGAGACCCAGTACTTC
CDR3aa: CASSLYYEETQYF

abundance: NA
v_gene: TRBV6-5
j_gene: TRBJ2-7
d_gene: TRBD2
CDR3nt: TGTGCCAGTAGACTAGCGGAATCCTACGAGCAGTACTTC
CDR3aa: CASRLAESYEQYF

abundance: NA
v_gene: TRBV29-1
j_gene: TRBJ1-3
d_gene: NA
CDR3nt: TGCAGCGGGGGGACTTATGGAAACACCATATATTTT
CDR3aa: CSGGTYGNTIYF

abundance: NA
v_gene: TRBV7-7
j_gene: TRBJ2-5
d_gene: TRBD1
CDR3nt: TGTGCTAGCAGCCCGGACAGGGGGCGCCTCGAGACCCAGTACTTC
CDR3aa: CASSPDRGRLETQYF

abundance: NA
v_gene: TRBV30
j_gene: TRBJ1-6
d_gene: NA
CDR3nt: TGTGCCTGGACGGACGTGGGGAATTCACCCCTCCACTTT
CDR3aa: CAWTDVGNSPLHF

abundance: NA
v_gene: TRBV5-1
j_gene: TRBJ2-7
d_gene: NA
CDR3nt: TGCGCCAGCAGCTTGGAGGGGTCCTACGAGCAGTACTTC
CDR3aa: CASSLEGSYEQYF

abundance: NA
v_gene: TRBV5-1
j_gene: TRBJ2-1
d_gene: NA
CDR3nt: TGCGCCAGCAGCTTGTTCCGTCCAGGGGACAATGAGCAGTTCTTC
CDR3aa: CASSLFRPGDNEQFF

abundance: NA
v_gene: TRBV29-1
j_gene: TRBJ1-1
d_gene: TRBD1
CDR3nt: TGCAGCGGTCTTTACAGGGGGCGCGGCACTGAAGCTTTCTTT
CDR3aa: CSGLYRGRGTEAFF

abundance: NA
v_gene: TRBV30
j_gene: TRBJ2-3
d_gene: TRBD2
CDR3nt: TGTGCCTGGAGTGTCGCTAGCGGGGCGGTAGATACGCAGTATTTT
CDR3aa: CAWSVASGAVDTQYF

abundance: NA
v_gene: TRBV30
j_gene: TRBJ1-2
d_gene: NA
CDR3nt: TGTGCCTGGGGCTTGGACAGCTATGGCTACACCTTC
CDR3aa: CAWGLDSYGYTF

abundance: NA
v_gene: TRBV12-5
j_gene: TRBJ2-5
d_gene: NA
CDR3nt: TGTGCTAGTGGAATACAGGGTTGGTATCAAGAGACCCAGTACTTC
CDR3aa: CASGIQGWYQETQYF

abundance: NA
v_gene: TRBV2
j_gene: TRBJ2-1
d_gene: TRBD1
CDR3nt: TGTGCCAGCAGTGACGACAGGGGGCGCTTGGATGAGCAGTTCTTC
CDR3aa: CASSDDRGRLDEQFF

abundance: once
v_gene: TRBV29-1
j_gene: TRBJ2-3
d_gene: NA
CDR3nt: TGCAGCGTGGGGGGTTTGGGAGATACGCAGTATTTT
CDR3aa: CSVGGLGDTQYF

abundance: NA
v_gene: TRBV14
j_gene: TRBJ1-5
d_gene: NA
CDR3nt: TGTGCCAGCAGCCAAGAGTGGGGGGATCCAAGAGATCAGCCCCAGCATTTT
CDR3aa: CASSQEWGDPRDQPQHF

abundance: NA
v_gene: TRBV7-2
j_gene: TRBJ1-3
d_gene: NA
CDR3nt: TGTGCCAGCAGCTTAAGGAACTCTGGAAACACCATATATTTT
CDR3aa: CASSLRNSGNTIYF

abundance: NA
v_gene: TRBV5-1
j_gene: TRBJ1-1
d_gene: NA
CDR3nt: TGCGCCAGCAGCCTCGGTATCCGAAAGGGGGTAGGTGAAGCTTTCTTT
CDR3aa: CASSLGIRKGVGEAFF

abundance: few
v_gene: TRBV29-1
j_gene: TRBJ1-5
d_gene: NA
CDR3nt: TGCAGCTTCACCCGGGGTAGCAATCAGCCCCAGCATTTT
CDR3aa: CSFTRGSNQPQHF